This TCR beta chain was captured by sequencing in a study of control samples from healthy donors and cancer patients (TCRdb year 2020). Receptor libraries were prepared by the immunoSEQ multiplex PCR assay. This is the immuneACCESS table as TCRdb keeps it, with only in-frame sequences that have V and J called. A part of the clones is gone; compared with another copy, unresolved V genes explain less than half, and the rest is unexplained. The sample table contains 85,000 to 110,000 clones; only one count was recorded for roughly 90% of them. The ten largest clonotypes hold roughly 19% of the sample. V gives up 5 bases and J gives up 3 bases, and the segment between their germline ends measures 13 bases. As encoded in the germline V gene (reference sequence), CDR1 is MNHNY while CDR2 is SVGAGI. Spanning cysteine to phenylalanine, the CDR3 consists of 14 amino acids. Only the CDR3 region is kept as DNA, spanning 42 bases read in frame from base 1.

For this clone: Its antigen is still unknown. No much larger clone exists at a distance of one base, and base qualities are not known.

Sequences were obtained from PBMCs. The rearrangement joined TRBV6-6 to TRBJ1-1; tentative D gene TRBD1, with 6 bases matching. The receptor's source is a man between 60 and 75 years old with lung cancer. CDR3 reads: CASSKQGGHTEAFF. The nucleotide sequence is given as TGTGCCAGCAGTAAACAGGGAGGGCACACTGAAGCTTTCTTT.